The 31 T cell receptor beta chains presented below share a single source sample, sequenced in a study of CXCR3-negative and CXCR3-positive naive CD8 T cells. Study conclusions and caveats: Naive cells that were CXCR3-positive had more hydrophobic TRB CDR3s (compared with CXCR3-negative naive cells).

Which antigens these TCRs recognize remains unknown. The libraries of TRB cDNA were prepared using 5' RACE with UMI labels. Each CDR3 protein gets one entry in TCRdb, which reprocessed the 5' RACE reads and gives no DNA. The sample has 95,000 to 100,000 distinct CDR3 sequences, and its top ten clones hold about 1%. Material: naive CXCR3+ CD8+ T cells from blood. Stated subset: CD45RO-CCR7+CD27+CD95- naive CD8+ T cells expressing CXCR3 (TNR3+). The source of these receptors is a human donor in good health. Some clones in this sample may be carry-over from other donors' samples.

The chain recombines TRBV19 with TRBJ1-5; there is no DNA to check the TCRdb D call of TRBD1. The V gene's germline CDR1 is LNHDA and CDR2 SQIVND (reference sequence). This CDR3 comprises 16 residues. The CDR3 reads CASSPPGQGPWQPQHF.

The chain recombines TRBV23-1 with TRBJ1-5. TRBV23-1 has ORF status, its function being uncertain. This CDR3 has 20 residues. CDR3: CASSQSGGRLRPGGNQPQHF.

The V call is TRBV4-1, the J call TRBJ2-3; TCRdb designates TRBD2, a call that cannot be tested without DNA. The CDR3 runs to 17 residues. Germline V gene data show CDR1 as MGHRA and CDR2 as YSYEKL. The CDR3 protein is CASSQDPLAGEVDTQYF.

The V call is TRBV2, the J call TRBJ2-1; TCRdb calls TRBD1, which cannot be checked without DNA. The CDR3 is 12 amino acids. Germline CDR1 reads SNHLY; CDR2 reads FYNNEI. This chain's CDR3 is CAPWDGYNEQFF.

The gene calls are TRBV2 and TRBJ1-1. The CDR3 extends over 15 amino acids. Looked up from germline, CDR1 is SNHLY and CDR2 is FYNNEI. CDR3 sequence: CASSDWATVNTEAFF.

J is TRBJ2-7 and V is TRBV7-2. Per germline, CDR1 SGHTA and CDR2 FQGNSA. This CDR3 contains 12 residues. The CDR3 loop is CASSSKVGEQYF.

This chain links TRBV19 with TRBJ1-1. This CDR3 has 13 residues. Germline CDR1 is LNHDA and CDR2 is SQIVND (reference sequence). The CDR3 region is CASQFSFNTEAFF.

The chain links TRBV15 to TRBJ2-1. The CDR3 is made up of 15 amino acids. CDR1 and CDR2 from the germline V gene are LNHNV and YYDKDF (reference sequence). The CDR3 here is CATSMYGESYNEQFF.

The genes are TRBV7-9 and TRBJ2-5; TCRdb names TRBD1, which stays unverified in the absence of DNA. The V gene's germline CDR1 is SEHNR and CDR2 FQNEAQ (reference sequence). The CDR3 has 13 residues. CDR3 sequence: CASTTRQQETQYF.

This chain links TRBV5-1 with TRBJ2-7; TCRdb gives TRBD2 as the D gene, but with no DNA this cannot be confirmed. Looked up from germline, CDR1 is SGHRS and CDR2 is YFSETQ. The CDR3 length is 13 residues. CDR3 in amino acids: CASRAIGWAEQYF.

V and J are TRBV3-1 and TRBJ1-5; TCRdb indicates TRBD1, and absent DNA this call remains unverified. The CDR3 is made up of 15 amino acids. Per the germline V gene, CDR1 is LGHDT and CDR2 is YNNKEL (reference sequence). CDR3: CASSRGGDGNQPQHF.

The rearrangement uses TRBV29-1 and TRBJ1-3; TCRdb's assignment of TRBD1 cannot be checked, as there is no DNA. The V gene's germline CDR1 is SQVTM and CDR2 ANQGSEA. CDR3 length equals 14 residues. The CDR3 is CSPRQGGCGNTIYF.

This chain joins TRBV6-4 and TRBJ1-1; with no DNA, the TCRdb D assignment of TRBD1 cannot be verified. Germline V gives CDR1 MRHNA, CDR2 SNTAGT. The CDR3 has 15 amino acids. The CDR3: CASSDHRVVHTEAFF.

J is TRBJ2-2 and V is TRBV5-1; the TRBD1 assignment by TCRdb is unverifiable without DNA. CDR1 and CDR2 (germline): SGHRS, YFSETQ. CDR3 length: 14 amino acids. The CDR3 loop reads CASRGTGNTGELFF. Full variable domain (outside the CDR3, taken from reference TRBV5-1 and TRBJ2-2): KAGVTQTPRYLIKTRGQQVTLSCSPISGHRSVSWYQQTPGQGLQFLFEYFSETQRNKGNFPGRFSGRQFSNSRSEMNVSTLELGDSALYLCASRGTGNTGELFFGEGSRLTVL.

The chain recombines TRBV12-3 or TRBV12-4 with TRBJ2-1. The CDR3 is made up of 13 amino acids. CDR3: CASSLTEFNEQFF.

Here the CDR3 reads CASSAAGDTEAFF. The gene calls are TRBV7-9 and TRBJ1-1; checking the TCRdb D call of TRBD1 is not possible without DNA. Per germline, CDR1 SEHNR and CDR2 FQNEAQ (reference sequence). This CDR3 contains 13 residues.

The chain carries TRBV29-1 and TRBJ2-7; TCRdb indicates TRBD1, and absent DNA this call remains unverified. CDR3 length: 14 amino acids. The germline CDR1 and CDR2 sequences are SQVTM and ANQGSEA. CDR3 amino acids: CSVETGTGDYEQYF.

The V and J genes are TRBV15 and TRBJ2-3. CDR3 length equals 14 residues. CDR1 LNHNV and CDR2 YYDKDF come from the germline V gene (reference sequence). CDR3 residues: CTTSRVRFTDTQYF.

This chain uses TRBV4-3 with TRBJ2-2; TCRdb selects TRBD1, and the lack of DNA leaves this call unchecked. The CDR3 consists of 16 residues. CDR1 LGHNA and CDR2 YSLEER come from the germline V gene. CDR3 sequence: CASSQERGPDTGELFF.

The chain combines TRBV18 with TRBJ1-1; TCRdb's D call of TRBD1 is untestable without DNA. The CDR3 contains 15 residues. Germline V gene sequence: CDR1 KGHSH, CDR2 LQKENI. CDR3 sequence reads: CASSPPLGENTEAFF.

The chain links TRBV7-9 to TRBJ2-7; the D gene TCRdb calls, TRBD1, cannot be checked with no DNA. The CDR3 length is 14 residues. Per the germline V gene, CDR1 is SEHNR and CDR2 is FQNEAQ (reference sequence). This chain's CDR3 is CASSQPGHPAEQYF.

The CDR3 here is CASSHGQGSYEQYF. V and J are TRBV6-5 and TRBJ2-7. This CDR3 contains 14 residues. Looked up from germline, CDR1 is MNHEY and CDR2 is SVGAGI.

The CDR3 loop is CASSSADSPSSSYNSPLHF. V and J are TRBV5-4 and TRBJ1-6; TCRdb reports TRBD1, a call that lacks DNA to check it against. Germline CDR1 is SGHNT and CDR2 is YYREEE (reference sequence). This CDR3 comprises 19 residues.

The chain employs TRBV12-3 or TRBV12-4 and TRBJ2-1; the TCRdb D gene call, TRBD1, has no DNA to confirm it. The CDR3 is 16 residues long. The CDR3 spells CASSFQGRGGYNEQFF.

The V and J genes are TRBV15 and TRBJ2-1. Germline CDR1 reads LNHNV; CDR2 reads YYDKDF (reference sequence). This CDR3 region has 16 residues. CDR3 protein: CATSRDRTVQYNEQFF.

V gene TRBV7-2 combines with J gene TRBJ2-2; the TRBD2 assignment by TCRdb is unverifiable without DNA. The germline CDR1 and CDR2 sequences are SGHTA and FQGNSA. There are 15 residues in the CDR3. The CDR3 sequence is CASSLAPGGSGELFF. The complete variable domain, with remaining parts taken from reference TRBV7-2 and TRBJ2-2, reads GAGVSQSPSNKVTEKGKDVELRCDPISGHTALYWYRQSLGQGLEFLIYFQGNSAPDKSGLPSDRFSAERTGGSVSTLTIQRTQQEDSAVYLCASSLAPGGSGELFFGEGSRLTVL.

The J gene is TRBJ2-7, the V gene TRBV4-3; TCRdb reports TRBD1, a call that lacks DNA to check it against. CDR1 is LGHNA and CDR2 is YSLEER in the germline V gene. This CDR3 region has 15 residues. CDR3 sequence: CASSQGDRELDEQYF.

This chain links TRBV7-9 with TRBJ2-7; the TCRdb call, TRBD2, lacks DNA for checking. The CDR3 contains 14 residues. The germline gives CDR1 SEHNR, CDR2 FQNEAQ (reference sequence). Here the CDR3 reads CASSGGSGGYEQYF.

The genes are TRBV12-3 or TRBV12-4 and TRBJ2-7; the TRBD2 assignment by TCRdb is unverifiable without DNA. The CDR3 sequence is 13 residues long. The CDR3 sequence: CASSLGRTFGQYF.

The genes are TRBV20-1 and TRBJ2-1; TCRdb outputs TRBD1, but without DNA this stays unchecked. The CDR3 totals 13 residues. The germline V gene encodes CDR1 DFQATT and CDR2 SNEGSKA (reference sequence). The CDR3 here is CSTRVHDYNEQFF.

CDR3 sequence reads: CASSSVLLAGGGTQYF. The gene calls are TRBV11-2 and TRBJ2-5; the TCRdb call, TRBD2, lacks DNA for checking. Germline V gene data show CDR1 as SGHAT and CDR2 as FQNNGV. The CDR3 loop spans 16 amino acids.